This T cell receptor beta chain emerged from a study of T-cell reconstitution after alpha-beta-depleted transplantation in children. Germline V gene sequence: CDR1 SGHRS, CDR2 YFSETQ. Trimming took off 0 bases at V and 2 bases at J, with 9 bases between the two ends. This CDR3 is 14 amino acids long. Unique molecular identifiers were incorporated during preparation of the TCRbeta library. Via MiXCR, TCRdb re-called the PCR reads, giving one row per CDR3 protein. The repertoire consists of hundreds of thousands of distinct CDR3 sequences, with approximately 17% occurring once and the leading ten covering 43%.

The receptor was derived from a male patient between 2 and 10 years old who had a stem cell transplant for acute lymphoblastic leukemia, so the T cells may come from the graft donor. Sequenced here: PBMCs, mostly from graft donor cells, sampled 360 days after TCRalphabeta/CD19-depleted stem cell transplant. The chain uses TRBV5-1 and TRBJ2-7; D is unclear. The CDR3 loop is CASSLGFQAYEQYF. CDR3 DNA sequence: TGCGCCAGCAGCTTGGGATTTCAGGCCTACGAGCAGTACTTC.